This T cell receptor (beta chain) was profiled in a study of T cell repertoires in cytomegalovirus infection. Study-wide context: Indications came from public TCR beta signatures; they pointed to CMV infection and to a matching HLA type. Findings and caveats of the study: There were carriers of CMV plus the relevant HLA, and cumulative public TCR beta family frequency identified them. Clonotypes of TCR beta that were HLA-C-restricted and CMV-specific dominated the ex vivo response.

The CDR3 has 19 residues. From germline, CDR1 is MNHNS and CDR2 SASEGT. The V gene end was trimmed by 7 bases and the J gene end by 1 base; junction bases not matched to a gene: 21. TCRdb processed the reads anew with MiXCR; each CDR3 protein has one entry. The sample has 600,000 to 800,000 distinct CDR3 sequences; 20% to 30% are singletons. The table lists this clonotype with many counts. The antigen remains undetermined. This sequence originates from a human donor in good health (CMV status not recorded). Some clones in this sample may be carry-over from other donors' samples. The J gene is TRBJ1-1, the V gene TRBV6-1; 7 positions agree with TRBD1. Material for sequencing was CD8+ T cells from PBMCs. CDR3 sequence (DNA): TGTGCCAGCAATACTATAAACAGGGGCCGCGCCCCAGGGAACACTGAAGCTTTCTTT. Its translation: CASNTINRGRAPGNTEAFF.